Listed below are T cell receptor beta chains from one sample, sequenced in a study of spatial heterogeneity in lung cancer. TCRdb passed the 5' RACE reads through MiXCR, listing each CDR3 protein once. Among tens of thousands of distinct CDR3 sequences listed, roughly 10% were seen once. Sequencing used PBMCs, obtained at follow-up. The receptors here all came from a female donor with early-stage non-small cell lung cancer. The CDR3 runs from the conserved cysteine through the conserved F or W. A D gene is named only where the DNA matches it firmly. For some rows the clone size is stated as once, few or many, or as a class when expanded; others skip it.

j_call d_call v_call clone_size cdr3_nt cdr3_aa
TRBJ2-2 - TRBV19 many TGTGCCAGTAGGAGACAACTGAACACCGGGGAGCTGTTTTTT CASRRQLNTGELFF
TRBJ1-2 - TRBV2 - TGTACCAGCAGTGCCAGTTATGGCTACACCTTC CTSSASYGYTF
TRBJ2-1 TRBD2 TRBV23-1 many TGCGCCAGCCTCAGGACTAGCGGGGTCGATGAGCAGTTCTTC CASLRTSGVDEQFF
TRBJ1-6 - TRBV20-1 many TGCAGTGCCCCGGCCCAGGGACGGGCTAATTCACCCCTCCACTTT CSAPAQGRANSPLHF
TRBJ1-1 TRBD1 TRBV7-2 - TGTGCCAGCAGCTTAGAAAGGGGGCTGAACACTGAAGCTTTCTTT CASSLERGLNTEAFF
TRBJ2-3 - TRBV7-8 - TGTGCCAGCAGCACGGACAGCACAGATACGCAGTATTTT CASSTDSTDTQYF
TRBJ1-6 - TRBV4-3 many TGCGCCAGCAGCCAAGGGAACGAGTCACCCCTCCACTTT CASSQGNESPLHF
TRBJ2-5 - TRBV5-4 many TGTGCCAGCAGCCGAGCCGTGGTGGGGGAACAAGAGACCCAGTACTTC CASSRAVVGEQETQYF
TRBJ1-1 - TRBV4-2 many TGTGCCAGCAGCTCAATTACGGGCCGGGGCCTCACTGAAGCTTTCTTT CASSSITGRGLTEAFF
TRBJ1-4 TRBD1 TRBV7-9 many TGTGCCAGCAGCTTAGGGACACAGGGGGACGAAAAACTGTTTTTT CASSLGTQGDEKLFF
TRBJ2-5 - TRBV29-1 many TGCAGCGTTGCGTCGGGGATGGAAGCCCAGTACTTC CSVASGMEAQYF
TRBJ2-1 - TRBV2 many TGTGCCAGCAGTGAAAGGAGGGTGGCGGGGTATGAGCAGTTCTTC CASSERRVAGYEQFF
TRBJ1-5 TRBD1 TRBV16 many TGTGCCAGCAGCCCGGACAGGGGGCTGATGGGCGGGCATTTT CASSPDRGLMGGHF
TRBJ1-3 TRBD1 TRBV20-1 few TGCAGTGCTTTCCACAGGGGTGGAAACACCATATATTTT CSAFHRGGNTIYF
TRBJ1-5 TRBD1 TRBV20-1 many TGCAGTGCCCCCGAGAGGGGGCCCAATCAGCCCCAGCATTTT CSAPERGPNQPQHF
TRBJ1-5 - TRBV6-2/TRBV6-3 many TGTGCCAGCAGTTGGGCCAGTGTTATCGACAATCAGCCCCAGCATTTT CASSWASVIDNQPQHF
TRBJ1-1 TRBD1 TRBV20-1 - TGCAGTGTAAATAACCGGGACAGAGGTTCCACTGAAGCTTTCTTT CSVNNRDRGSTEAFF
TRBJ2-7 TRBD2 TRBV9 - TGTGCCAGCAGCGTAGGGACTAGCGGCGAGGAGCAGTACTTC CASSVGTSGEEQYF
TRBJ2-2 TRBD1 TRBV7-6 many TGTGCCAGCAGCTCGCTGACAGGGTCCGGGGAGCTGTTTTTT CASSSLTGSGELFF
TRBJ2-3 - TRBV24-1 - TGTGCCACCAGTACCCAGGGGCGTGATACGCAGTATTTT CATSTQGRDTQYF
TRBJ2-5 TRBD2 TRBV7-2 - TGTGCCAGCAGCCGCGGGGGGGTTCAGACCCAGTACTTC CASSRGGVQTQYF
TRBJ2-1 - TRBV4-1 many TGCGCCAGCAGCCCCGGACTAAACAATGAGCAGTTCTTC CASSPGLNNEQFF
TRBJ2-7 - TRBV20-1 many TGCAGTGCTAGCCCCACGGCGGTCGAGCAGTACTTC CSASPTAVEQYF
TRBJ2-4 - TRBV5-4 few TGTGCCAGCAGCAAGGAGGGGGCGGAGAACATTCAGTACTTC CASSKEGAENIQYF
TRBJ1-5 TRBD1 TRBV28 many TGTGCCACAGCATGGAGGTCAGGGGGCACTCAGCCCCAGCATTTT CATAWRSGGTQPQHF
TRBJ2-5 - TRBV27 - TGTGCCAGCAGTGTCTTAGGACAGACCCAGTACTTC CASSVLGQTQYF
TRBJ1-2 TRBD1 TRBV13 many TGTGCCAGCAGCTTACCCAGGGGGCCCGGTGGCTACACCTTC CASSLPRGPGGYTF
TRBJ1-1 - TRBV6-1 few TGTGCCAGCAGTGAGGTTAACACTGAAGCTTTCTTT CASSEVNTEAFF
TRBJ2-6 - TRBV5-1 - TGCGCCAGCAGCACGGGTCTCAACTCTGGGGCCAACGTCCTGACTTTC CASSTGLNSGANVLTF
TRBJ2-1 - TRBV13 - TGTGCCAGCAGCCCGGGACCAACGTACAATGAGCAGTTCTTC CASSPGPTYNEQFF
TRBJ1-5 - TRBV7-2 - TGTGCCAGCAGCTTAGGATTGGAACAGCACAATCAGCCCCAGCATTTT CASSLGLEQHNQPQHF
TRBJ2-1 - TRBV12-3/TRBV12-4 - TGTGCCAGCAGGGACTGGGGGGGGCAGTCCCATGAGCAGTTCTTC CASRDWGGQSHEQFF
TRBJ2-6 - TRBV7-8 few TGTGCCAGCAGCGCTCGAGTCAGGGGCTCTGGGGCCAACGTCCTGACTTTC CASSARVRGSGANVLTF
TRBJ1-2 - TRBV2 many TGTGCCAGCAGTTATCGACAGACTAGAGGCTACACCTTC CASSYRQTRGYTF
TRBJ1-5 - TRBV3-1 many TGTGCCGCTTCGAGGGGGTTGAATCAGCCCCAGCATTTT CAASRGLNQPQHF
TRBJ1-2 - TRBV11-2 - TGTGCCAGCAGCCAGCCGAGGGGGGGCTTTGGCTACACCTTC CASSQPRGGFGYTF
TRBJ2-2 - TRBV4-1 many TGCGCCAGCAGCCAATCCCCGAGGACCGGGGAGCTGTTTTTT CASSQSPRTGELFF
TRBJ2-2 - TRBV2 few TGTGCCGCGGCCAGAAAGAACACCGGGGAGCTGTTTTTT CAAARKNTGELFF
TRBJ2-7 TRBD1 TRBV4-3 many TGCGCCAGCAGCCAGTTGTCCAGGGGGTACGAGCAGTACTTC CASSQLSRGYEQYF
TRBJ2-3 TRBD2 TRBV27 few TGTGCCAGCAGTTTAGGCCGGCGGGGGGGCTCAGATACGCAGTATTTT CASSLGRRGGSDTQYF
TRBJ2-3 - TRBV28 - TGTGCCAGCACCTCAGAGGGCGATACGCAGTATTTT CASTSEGDTQYF
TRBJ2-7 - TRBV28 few TGTGCCAGCAGTCGGTCGTCTGGCGAGCAGTACTTC CASSRSSGEQYF